These 13 T cell receptor beta chains came from one sample sequenced in a study of blood T cell repertoires in COVID-19. Sequenced by immunoSEQ multiplex PCR; TCRdb stores in-frame clones only, minus some. This sample carries about 140,000 clones, approximately 88% of them seen once, and the ten largest clones take 5.5%. Sequenced sample: PBMCs or T cells enriched from blood (not recorded which). Receptors originate from a man between 40 and 49 years old with acute COVID-19.

In its sample, this clone was seen a few times. The genes are TRBV5-8 and TRBJ2-7; 14 nucleotides agree with TRBD2. Germline CDR1 SGHTS, CDR2 YDEGEE. This CDR3 spans 16 amino acids. With 4 bases clipped from V and 3 bases from J, the junction kept 6 bases outside the gene matches. DNA of the CDR3: TGTGCCAGCAGCGCTAGGACTAGCGGGGGGATCTACGAGCAGTACTTC. Protein product: CASSARTSGGIYEQYF.

This clone was detected only once. The V gene is TRBV6-4, the J gene TRBJ1-5; perhaps TRBD1 as D (6 bases). Germline V gene lookup returns CDR1 MRHNA and CDR2 SNTAGT. V was cut by 9 bases and J by 0 bases, with 12 bases left in between. The CDR3 is made up of 14 amino acids. The CDR3 spells CARDSLYSNQPQHF. DNA for the CDR3: TGTGCCAGGGACAGCCTGTATAGCAATCAGCCCCAGCATTTT.

The rearrangement links TRBV4-2 to TRBJ2-5; D remains ambiguous. The germline V gene has CDR1 LGHNA and CDR2 YNFKEQ. The CDR3 runs 18 residues. Trimming removed 0 bases from V and 0 bases from J, with 17 bases in between. In DNA form, the CDR3 reads TGTGCCAGCAGCCAAGATCTAAGCCTGGCACAGTACCAAGAGACCCAGTACTTC. It encodes CASSQDLSLAQYQETQYF.

This clone turned up a few times. CDR3 region: CASTTLGGTEAFF. In DNA form, the CDR3 reads TGTGCCAGTACTACTCTAGGCGGGACTGAAGCTTTCTTT. V and J are TRBV19 and TRBJ1-1; no reliable D call. CDR1 and CDR2 (germline): LNHDA, SQIVND (reference sequence). The CDR3 totals 13 residues. With 7 bases removed from V and 5 bases from J, the gap between germline ends came to 14 bases.

The chain is built from TRBV12-5 and TRBJ1-1, with D maybe TRBD1 (6 bases). The ends were cut back, 6 bases at V and 4 bases at J, with 12 bases in the middle. The germline CDR1 and CDR2 sequences are LGHNT and FRNRAP. This CDR3 has 13 residues. The CDR3 is CASGYREGTEAFF. For the CDR3, the DNA is TGTGCTAGTGGCTACAGGGAGGGCACTGAAGCTTTCTTT.

This clone came up a few times. V gene TRBV19 combines with J gene TRBJ2-7; TRBD1 is a possible D gene (6 bases). Trimming stripped 9 bases from V and 6 bases from J, with 18 bases between. This CDR3 contains 13 residues. Germline V gene lookup returns CDR1 LNHDA and CDR2 SQIVND (reference sequence). CDR3 region: CASRTGNLGEQYF. The CDR3 nucleotides read TGTGCCAGCAGAACAGGGAACCTCGGCGAGCAGTACTTC.

The chain joins TRBV27 to TRBJ2-1, with 11 bases lining up with TRBD2. Germline V gives CDR1 MNHEY, CDR2 SMNVEV (reference sequence). The ends lost 2 bases at V and 4 bases at J; junction bases unmatched: 7. The CDR3 length is 17 residues. This chain's CDR3 is CASSLRAGTSGYNEQFF. DNA for the CDR3: TGTGCCAGCAGTTTAAGGGCCGGGACTAGCGGTTACAATGAGCAGTTCTTC.

The V and J genes are TRBV28 and TRBJ2-3; TRBD2 might be the D (6 bases). The CDR3 covers 16 residues. V was shortened by 3 bases and J by 4 bases, with 17 bases between the two germline ends. Germline V gene sequence: CDR1 MDHEN, CDR2 SYDVKM. The CDR3 nucleotides read TGTGCCAGCAGTTTGCCCCCCGGGGGTCCTGCAGATACGCAGTATTTT. This sequence encodes CASSLPPGGPADTQYF.

This chain connects TRBV6-1 to TRBJ2-3; D ambiguous. The CDR3 sequence is 13 residues long. The ends were cut back, 0 bases at V and 5 bases at J, with 6 bases in the middle. Per the germline V gene, CDR1 is MNHNS and CDR2 is SASEGT. The CDR3 loop reads CASSEALGDTQYF. Here the CDR3 DNA reads TGTGCCAGCAGTGAAGCGCTAGGAGATACGCAGTATTTT.

J is TRBJ2-3 and V is TRBV7-2; 7 positions agree with TRBD2. V trimming: 5 bases; J trimming: 4 bases; junction bases outside the gene matches: 3. From germline, CDR1 is SGHTA and CDR2 FQGNSA. The length of the CDR3 is 13 residues. The CDR3 DNA reads TGTGCCAGCAGCATCGGACTAGCAGATACGCAGTATTTT. Residues: CASSIGLADTQYF.

The rearrangement joins TRBV13 to TRBJ2-1, with 7 bases matching TRBD1. Germline CDR1 PRHDT, CDR2 FYEKMQ (reference sequence). V was clipped by 6 bases and J by 0 bases; unmatched bases: 5. This CDR3 has 15 amino acids. Here the CDR3 reads CASRATGSSYNEQFF. The CDR3 coding sequence is TGTGCCAGCAGGGCGACAGGGAGCTCCTACAATGAGCAGTTCTTC.

The chain has TRBV15 and TRBJ1-5; TRBD1 matches at 10 bases. Looked up from germline, CDR1 is LNHNV and CDR2 is YYDKDF (reference sequence). The CDR3 is 15 residues long. The V gene end was trimmed by 4 bases and the J gene end by 13 bases; junction bases not matched to a gene: 13. The CDR3 sequence is CATSTRRDRGGFQHF. DNA for the CDR3: TGTGCCACCAGCACGCGGCGGGACAGGGGAGGTTTTCAGCATTTT.

The J gene is TRBJ2-1, the V gene TRBV3-1 (or the pseudogene TRBV3-2), with D perhaps TRBD1 (6 bases). The CDR3 totals 19 residues. Germline assignment: CDR1 LGHDT and CDR2 YNNKEL (reference sequence). Between the trimmed V and J ends, which lost 1 base and 0 bases, there was a span of 19 bases. The CDR3 nucleotides read TGTGCCAGCAGCCAAGTCGAATTGGGGACATTTACCTCCTACAATGAGCAGTTCTTC. Amino acids: CASSQVELGTFTSYNEQFF.